These T cell receptor beta chains were read from a single sample in a study of shared clonotypes between healthy human individuals. Sequencing used immunoSEQ multiplex PCR; TCRdb keeps in-frame clones, though not all of them. In the table there are over a million clones, under 80% of which are singletons. The sample taken for sequencing was memory CD4+ T cells sorted from blood. These receptors were taken from a man between 18 and 35 years old in good health. CDR3s leave out the opening cysteine and the closing phenylalanine or tryptophan. Each record gives: J gene, V gene, CDR3 protein.

TRBJ1-2 | TRBV5-1 | ASSLGTVGHGYT
TRBJ2-7 | TRBV6-6 | ASKAQTGGGEQY
TRBJ2-5 | TRBV7-8 | ASSLVPAVLQETQY
TRBJ2-3 | TRBV18 | ASSSTSGGADTQY
TRBJ1-1 | TRBV7-9 | ASSLEQPMNTEAF
TRBJ2-3 | TRBV30 | AWSGLRETQY
TRBJ2-7 | TRBV20-1 | SAGTSREQY
TRBJ1-1 | TRBV21-1 | ASSTPVEAF
TRBJ1-5 | TRBV7-3 | ASSIVQGNQPQH
TRBJ1-1 | TRBV18 | ASSLYVGEGTEAF
TRBJ1-2 | TRBV15 | ATSGSNYGYT
TRBJ1-1 | TRBV27 | ASSFRDRVTEAF
TRBJ1-6 | TRBV19 | ASSLPGPKNSPLH
TRBJ1-1 | TRBV28 | ASPKGGAGNTEAF
TRBJ2-7 | TRBV5-5 | ASSLGLAGTYEQY
TRBJ1-4 | TRBV6-5 | ASSEGTGREKLF
TRBJ2-1 | TRBV7-2 | ASSKTSGRDEQF
TRBJ2-7 | TRBV10-3 | AISESGLAESYEQY
TRBJ1-5 | TRBV7-2 | ASSLEGVGQPQH
TRBJ1-3 | TRBV9 | ASSVAPGGSGNTIY
TRBJ2-7 | TRBV7-6 | ASSLGGPYEQY
TRBJ2-7 | TRBV28 | ASSIPTGGKDEQY
TRBJ1-4 | TRBV30 | AWRPTGTIGGGKLF
TRBJ2-7 | TRBV5-1 | ASSLEGLYEQY
TRBJ2-1 | TRBV7-2 | ASSPEGTHTSNEQF
TRBJ1-6 | TRBV30 | AWRNQVFIYNSPLH
TRBJ1-2 | TRBV4-1 | ASSQDQGSRYNYGYT
TRBJ2-3 | TRBV5-6 | ASSSVGGVDTQY
TRBJ2-4 | TRBV14 | ASSQEERSSPLAKNIQY
TRBJ1-2 | TRBV18 | ASSPGRAYGYT
TRBJ2-3 | TRBV5-1 | ASSSGPSGRGGDTQY
TRBJ2-2 | TRBV5-1 | ASKLGQGLGELF